This entry describes one T cell receptor beta chain. The CDR3 length is 13 residues. V gave up 6 bases and J gave up 7 bases, with 13 bases separating them. Germline lookup yields CDR1 MNHEY and CDR2 SVGAGI. These data come from a study of control samples from healthy donors and cancer patients. Method: immunoSEQ multiplex PCR; TCRdb's copy keeps in-frame clones and lacks some. The sample has 75,000 to 80,000 clones, 89% seen once; the top ten hold roughly a tenth. The sequence derives from a woman aged 45 to 65 with colorectal cancer. The chain links TRBV6-5 to TRBJ2-1, with D unclear. The specimen sequenced was PBMCs. The CDR3 protein is CASSLDVGNEQFF. CDR3 in DNA: TGTGCCAGCAGCCTCGACGTCGGTAATGAGCAGTTCTTC.